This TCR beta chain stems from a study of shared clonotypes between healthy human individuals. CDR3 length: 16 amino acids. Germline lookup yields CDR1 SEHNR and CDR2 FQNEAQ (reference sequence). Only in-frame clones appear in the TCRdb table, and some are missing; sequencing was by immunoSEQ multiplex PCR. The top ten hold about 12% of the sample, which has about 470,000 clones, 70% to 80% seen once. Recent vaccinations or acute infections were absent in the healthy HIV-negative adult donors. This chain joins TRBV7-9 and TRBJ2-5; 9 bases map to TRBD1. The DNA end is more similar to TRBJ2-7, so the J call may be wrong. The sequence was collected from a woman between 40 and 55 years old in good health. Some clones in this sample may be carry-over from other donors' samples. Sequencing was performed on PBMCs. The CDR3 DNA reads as TGTGCCAGTCGAAGCAGGATCGGGACAGGGATTTACGAGCAGTACTTC. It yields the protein CASRSRIGTGIYEQYF.